This TCR beta chain was recorded in a study of shared clonotypes between healthy human individuals. Findings and limits, study-wide: Of the naive CD4 clonotypes, roughly 5.5% were shared across a few donors.

Trimming cost V 6 bases and J 7 bases, with 14 bases left between them. CDR3 length equals 13 residues. The V gene's germline CDR1 is MGHDK and CDR2 SYGVNS. Regarding this clone: Its target is not known.

Assay: immunoSEQ multiplex PCR; the TCRdb copy retains only in-frame clones and omits some. The data contain some 1,100,000 clones, 75% to 80% of them singletons. The chain carries TRBV25-1 and TRBJ2-3, with D possibly matching TRBD1 (6 bases). This receptor was taken from a man aged 18 to 35 in good health. Some clones in this sample may be carry-over from other donors' samples. Sequenced material: memory CD4+ T cells from PBMCs. Subset noted: CD45RA-negative fraction. The CDR3 region has the DNA TGTGCCAGCAGCATACCAGGGGTCCATACGCAGTATTTT. Encoded protein: CASSIPGVHTQYF.